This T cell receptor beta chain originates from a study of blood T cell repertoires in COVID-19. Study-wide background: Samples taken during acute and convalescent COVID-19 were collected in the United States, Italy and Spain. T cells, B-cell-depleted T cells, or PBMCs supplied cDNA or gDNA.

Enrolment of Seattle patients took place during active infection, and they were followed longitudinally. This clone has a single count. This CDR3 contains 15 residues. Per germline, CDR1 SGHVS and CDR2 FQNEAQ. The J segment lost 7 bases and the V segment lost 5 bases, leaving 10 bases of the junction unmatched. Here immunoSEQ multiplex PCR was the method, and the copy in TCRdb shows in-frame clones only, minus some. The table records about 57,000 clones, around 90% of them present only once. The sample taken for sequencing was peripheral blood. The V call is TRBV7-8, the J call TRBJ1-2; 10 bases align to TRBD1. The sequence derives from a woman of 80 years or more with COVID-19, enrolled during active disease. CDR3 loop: CASSPRGTGARGYTF. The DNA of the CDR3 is TGTGCCAGCAGCCCCAGAGGGACAGGGGCGCGTGGCTACACCTTC.